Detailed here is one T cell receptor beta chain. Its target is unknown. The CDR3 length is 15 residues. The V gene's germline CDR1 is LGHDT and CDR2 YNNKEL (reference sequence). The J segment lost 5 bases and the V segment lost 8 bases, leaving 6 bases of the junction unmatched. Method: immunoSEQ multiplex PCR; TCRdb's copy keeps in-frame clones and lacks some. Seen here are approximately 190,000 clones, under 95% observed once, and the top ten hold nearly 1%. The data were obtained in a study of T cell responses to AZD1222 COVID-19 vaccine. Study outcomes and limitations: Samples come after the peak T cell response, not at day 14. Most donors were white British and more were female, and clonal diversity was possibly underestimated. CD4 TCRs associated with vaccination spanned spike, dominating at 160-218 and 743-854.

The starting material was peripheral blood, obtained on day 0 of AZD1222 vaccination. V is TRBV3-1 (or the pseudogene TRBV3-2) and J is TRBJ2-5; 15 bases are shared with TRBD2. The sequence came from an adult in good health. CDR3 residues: CASRTSGGAGETQYF. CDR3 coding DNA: TGTGCCAGCCGGACTAGCGGGGGGGCTGGGGAGACCCAGTACTTC.